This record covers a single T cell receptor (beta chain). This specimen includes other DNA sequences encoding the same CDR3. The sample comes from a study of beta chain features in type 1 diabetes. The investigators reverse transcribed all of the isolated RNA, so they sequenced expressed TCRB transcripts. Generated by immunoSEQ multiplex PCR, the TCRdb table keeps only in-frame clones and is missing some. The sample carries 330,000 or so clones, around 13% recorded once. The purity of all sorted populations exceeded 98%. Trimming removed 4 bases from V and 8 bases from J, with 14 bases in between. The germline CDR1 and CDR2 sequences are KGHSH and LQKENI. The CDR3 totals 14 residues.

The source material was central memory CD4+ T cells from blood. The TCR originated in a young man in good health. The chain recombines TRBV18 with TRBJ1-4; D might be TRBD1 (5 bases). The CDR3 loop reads CASSRGRWGEKLFF. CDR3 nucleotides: TGTGCCAGCTCACGGGGACGTTGGGGAGAAAAACTGTTTTTT.